The TCR beta chain under discussion was sequenced for a study of blood T cells in healthy people across ages (dated by TCRdb to the mid-2010s). Context from the whole study: Template switching captured roughly one uniquely barcoded TCR beta cDNA molecule per two T cells in model experiments. To track age-related changes in TCR beta repertoire diversity, the study relied on deep sequencing normalized with unique cDNA molecular identifiers. Donors were grouped into four age groups: young (average 16 years), middle-aged (under 40), aged (around 60) and long-lived (approximately 81). For two donors (one aged 18 to 30 and one aged 80 or older), the study analyzed two additional independent replicas of 1 million unique cDNA reads from the same blood draw. To avoid experimental bias, donors of different ages were distributed randomly across sequencing lanes.

What the authors observed across the whole study: Estimates of total diversity based on one million sequenced T cells were considered lower bounds and underestimates. Because the CMV infection status of the donors was unknown, age-related changes in expanded clonotypes may potentially have been confounded. Compared with the aged group, more naive CD4+ T cells, fewer expanded clones and increased TCR diversity were shown by the long-lived group, suggesting age selection. Conclusive comparison of naive and antigen-experienced compartments was prevented by the profiling of bulk unsorted PBMCs. Observed TCR beta diversity per million T cells fell roughly linearly with age, and a significant reduction was already apparent by age roughly 40. A strong correlation was found between observed TCR beta diversity and the percentage of naive T cells measured by flow cytometry.

In regard to this clonotype: Its antigen target is currently unknown. Nothing much larger sits one base from this clone, and base qualities are not available.

Donors were 39 systemically healthy Caucasian individuals from Russia aged roughly 6 to 100 years. Each donor gave about 9.8 milliliters of peripheral blood, drawn into EDTA-treated Vacutainer tubes. Ficoll-Paque density-gradient centrifugation was used to isolate PBMCs, with at least 6.5 million per sample. Total RNA was extracted from PBMCs with Trizol reagent, with at least 6 micrograms obtained per sample. For every donor, flow cytometry on a PBMC aliquot measured the percentage of naive CD45RAhigh/CD27high T cells. Libraries were built with 5' RACE. For sequencing, an Illumina HiSeq 2500 was employed. A second PCR of roughly 7 to 11 cycles was performed with a sample-barcoded 5' primer and a J-beta primer mix. A unique molecular identifier was introduced onto each TCR beta cDNA molecule by a template-switch 5' adaptor carrying 12 random nucleotides. Each sample yielded at least 2.5 million CDR3-containing paired-end reads. The Mint cDNA synthesis kit, primed by a TRBC-specific oligonucleotide, was used to synthesize first-strand cDNA from all RNA. Following uracil-DNA glycosylase treatment, all cDNA underwent a first 18-cycle PCR with the universal primers M1SS and BC2_uni_R. Turning to the authors' computational methods: For normalization, 1 million high-quality reads, each with a distinct molecular identifier, were randomly selected from each sample. Instead of being binned into consensus sequences, reads with shared molecular identifiers were discarded. MiTCR, with a Q25 quality threshold and the strictest error-elimination algorithm, was used for CDR3 identification, clonotype clustering and error correction. Lower-bound total TCR beta diversity was estimated with a nonparametric unseen species model using Euler transformation. TCRdb applied fastp at Q25 and MiXCR to the public reads, then kept only in-frame beta chains. Rows are combined by CDR3 protein, so each entry shows the most common genes and DNA. These V and J calls rely on TCRdb rather than the paper's analysis. For this sample there are over 1.5 million distinct CDR3 sequences; about 50% appear just once. The biggest ten clones account for more than 2% of the sample.

The CDR3 sequence holds 15 residues, the cysteine and phenylalanine included. CDR3 DNA only is kept here, 45 bases in frame from base 1. The germline V gene encodes CDR1 SGHRS and CDR2 YFSETQ. Sequencing was done on a sample of blood. The chain links TRBV5-1 with TRBJ2-7; the junction holds 7 bases that match TRBD1. The J call may be in error: the DNA end matches TRBJ2-5 better. This clonotype was sampled from a middle-aged woman in good health. At the DNA level, the sequence is TGCGCCAGCAGCTTGGGAGGGGGCAAGGAAGAGACCCAGTACTTC. Translated, it gives CASSLGGGKEETQYF.